What follows are 31 T cell receptor beta chains derived from one specimen sequenced in a study of response to subunit inactivated influenza vaccine. In TCRdb, the RT-PCR reads were re-called with MiXCR into one record per CDR3 protein. The sample shows about 580,000 distinct CDR3 sequences, roughly 15% of them seen only once. Specimen: PBMCs from blood, collected 11 to 12 days after vaccination. The receptors derive from a man in his forties or fifties who received an inactivated influenza vaccine.

The V call is TRBV7-8, the J call TRBJ2-5; the D gene is possibly TRBD2 (5 bases). CDR3 size: 17 residues. Germline V gives CDR1 SGHVS, CDR2 FQNEAQ. Trimming removed 1 base from V and 5 bases from J, with 20 bases in between. The CDR3 is CASSLDLLGVGEETQYF. In DNA, the CDR3 is TGTGCCAGCAGCTTAGACCTTCTGGGAGTTGGTGAGGAGACCCAGTACTTC. The full variable domain, completed using reference TRBV7-8 and TRBJ2-5, is GAGVSQSPRYKVAKRGQDVALRCDPISGHVSLFWYQQALGQGPEFLTYFQNEAQLDKSGLPSDRFFAERPEGSVSTLKIQRTQQEDSAVYLCASSLDLLGVGEETQYFGPGTRLLVL.

At least ten counts were recorded for this clonotype. The chain links TRBV7-8 to TRBJ2-7; 9 bases match TRBD1. The J segment lost 0 bases and the V segment lost 5 bases, leaving 11 bases of the junction unmatched. Germline V gene lookup returns CDR1 SGHVS and CDR2 FQNEAQ. The CDR3 totals 17 residues. This CDR3 is CASSPNPGTGSSYEQYF. For the CDR3, the DNA is TGTGCCAGCAGCCCAAACCCCGGGACAGGGAGCTCCTACGAGCAGTACTTC.

This clonotype was recorded a few times. The V call is TRBV5-1, the J call TRBJ1-4; TRBD1 matches at 8 bases. The CDR3 has 14 residues. V lost 4 bases, J lost 3 bases, and 2 bases stayed unmatched. The germline CDR1 and CDR2 sequences are SGHRS and YFSETQ. The CDR3 is CASSQGAANEKLFF. The DNA of the CDR3 is TGCGCCAGCAGCCAGGGGGCGGCTAATGAAAAACTGTTTTTT.

There are many counts of this clonotype. The rearrangement links TRBV6-1 to TRBJ2-5; TRBD1 matches at 7 bases. The CDR3 has 13 amino acids. Germline lookup yields CDR1 MNHNS and CDR2 SASEGT. V trimming: 5 bases; J trimming: 5 bases; junction bases outside the gene matches: 5. This CDR3 is CASSRQGIETQYF. CDR3 in DNA: TGTGCCAGCAGTCGACAGGGAATTGAGACCCAGTACTTC.

This clonotype was detected a few times. This sequence joins TRBV5-1 and TRBJ2-7, with a possible D match to TRBD2 (5 bases). V was shortened by 0 bases and J by 0 bases, with 10 bases between the two germline ends. Germline assignment: CDR1 SGHRS and CDR2 YFSETQ. This CDR3 has 15 amino acids. CDR3 sequence: CASSLGGSSSYEQYF. CDR3 nucleotide sequence: TGCGCCAGCAGCTTGGGAGGGTCGAGCTCCTACGAGCAGTACTTC. The full variable domain, completed using reference TRBV5-1 and TRBJ2-7, is KAGVTQTPRYLIKTRGQQVTLSCSPISGHRSVSWYQQTPGQGLQFLFEYFSETQRNKGNFPGRFSGRQFSNSRSEMNVSTLELGDSALYLCASSLGGSSSYEQYFGPGTRLTVT.

This chain joins TRBV4-3 and TRBJ2-7; 8 bases map to TRBD1. Germline V gene sequence: CDR1 LGHNA, CDR2 YSLEER. J lost 2 bases, V lost 0 bases, and 0 bases had no gene match. The CDR3 extends over 14 amino acids. As DNA, the CDR3 is TGCGCCAGCAGCCAAGAACAGGGGGCCTACGAGCAGTACTTC. Translating it yields CASSQEQGAYEQYF.

The gene calls are TRBV12-3 or TRBV12-4 and TRBJ1-5, with D possibly matching TRBD1 (6 bases). The V end was cut by 6 bases, the J end by 5 bases, with 14 bases between. The CDR3 is made up of 14 amino acids. CDR3 bases: TGTGCCAGCAGAACCGGGACACAGCATCAGCCCCAGCATTTT. Its translation is CASRTGTQHQPQHF.

This clonotype was counted only a few times. V gene TRBV6-5 combines with J gene TRBJ1-2; tentative D call: TRBD1 (6 bases). Between the trimmed V and J ends, which lost 2 bases and 8 bases, there was a span of 12 bases. CDR3 length: 13 amino acids. Per the germline V gene, CDR1 is MNHEY and CDR2 is SVGAGI. CDR3 sequence (DNA): TGTGCCAGCAGTTACGGGACATATGGAGGCTACACCTTC. Amino acids: CASSYGTYGGYTF.

This clonotype was picked up one time. A much larger clone sits a single nucleotide away, making a read error possible. The gene calls are TRBV5-1 and TRBJ2-5, with D hard to call. Germline loops: CDR1 SGHRS, CDR2 YFSETQ. This CDR3 has 14 residues. The V end lost 3 bases, the J end lost 6 bases, and 15 bases lay between the germline ends. The CDR3: CASSSHEIGKTQYF. The CDR3 nucleotides read TGCGCCAGCAGCTCCCACGAGATAGGGAAGACCCAGTACTTC.

The gene calls are TRBV15 and TRBJ2-6; weak D call: TRBD2 (5 bases). The CDR3 contains 17 residues. The germline V gene encodes CDR1 LNHNV and CDR2 YYDKDF (reference sequence). Trimming left V 0 bases short and J 2 bases short, with 11 bases between. In DNA, the CDR3 is TGTGCCACCAGCAGAGATGGGCTCGGGACTGGGGCCAACGTCCTGACTTTC. Translation gives CATSRDGLGTGANVLTF.

This clonotype has only a few counts. V is TRBV6-5 and J is TRBJ2-3; 7 nucleotides agree with TRBD1. This CDR3 has 16 residues. Germline assignment: CDR1 MNHEY and CDR2 SVGAGI. V was pared by 0 bases and J by 5 bases, with 8 bases of the junction left unmatched. CDR3 residues: CASSYSFWQGVDTQYF. CDR3 nucleotide sequence: TGTGCCAGCAGTTACTCGTTCTGGCAGGGGGTAGATACGCAGTATTTT.

V is TRBV10-3 and J is TRBJ2-7; either TRBD1 or TRBD2 may supply D (5 bases each). Germline-derived CDR1 and CDR2 are ENHRY and SYGVKD. V gave up 4 bases and J gave up 2 bases, with 12 bases separating them. This CDR3 has 14 amino acids. CDR3 protein: CAISAGPAAYEQYF. CDR3 coding DNA: TGTGCCATCAGTGCGGGACCCGCGGCCTACGAGCAGTACTTC.

Remarks on this clonotype: This may be a read error: a much more frequent sequence differs by one nucleotide. A read error is likely, as this CDR3 ends without the conserved phenylalanine or tryptophan. CDR3 sequence (DNA): TGTGCCAGCACCTCTAAGGGGGGAAACACAGATACGCAGTATCTT. It encodes CASTSKGGNTDTQYL. The genes are TRBV12-3 or TRBV12-4 and TRBJ2-3; D is possibly TRBD1 or TRBD2 (6 bases each). V was trimmed by 7 bases and J by 2 bases, leaving 16 bases between them. The CDR3 is 15 residues long.

J is TRBJ1-2 and V is TRBV28; D may be TRBD1 (6 bases). The CDR3 loop spans 17 amino acids. Between the trimmed V and J ends, which lost 5 bases and 8 bases, there was a span of 27 bases. Germline CDR1 reads MDHEN; CDR2 reads SYDVKM. CDR3 sequence (DNA): TGTGCCAGCAGTCCCCATATGACCCCTACAGGGTTGGAGGGCTACACCTTC. It is translated as CASSPHMTPTGLEGYTF.

The V call is TRBV12-3 or TRBV12-4, the J call TRBJ2-2; 8 positions match TRBD2. The V and J ends lost 1 base and 4 bases, in that order; junction bases with no gene match: 5. This CDR3 is built from 16 residues. The CDR3 loop is CASSLGGGRSTGELFF. In nucleotides, the CDR3 is TGTGCCAGCAGTTTAGGCGGGGGGAGGTCCACCGGGGAGCTGTTTTTT.

A few counts support this clonotype. V is TRBV20-1 and J is TRBJ2-7; 8 bases are shared with TRBD2. The trim removed 0 bases at V and 1 base at J, leaving 5 bases unmatched. CDR1 is DFQATT and CDR2 is SNEGSKA in the germline V gene (reference sequence). There are 15 residues in the CDR3. Here the CDR3 reads CSARDRLASSYEQYF. The CDR3 DNA sequence: TGCAGTGCTAGAGATCGACTAGCGTCATCCTACGAGCAGTACTTC.

The table lists this clonotype with a few counts. The chain links TRBV4-2 to TRBJ2-3; 9 bases align to TRBD2. Germline CDR1 and CDR2: LGHNA and YNFKEQ. The CDR3 is 17 residues long. V shed 0 bases and J 6 bases; nucleotides not matched to a gene: 10. CDR3: CASSQEGGREGQDTQYF. The CDR3 bases are TGTGCCAGCAGCCAAGAAGGGGGGCGGGAGGGCCAGGATACGCAGTATTTT.

The V and J genes are TRBV5-1 and TRBJ2-7, with TRBD1 matching 9 bases. Per the germline V gene, CDR1 is SGHRS and CDR2 is YFSETQ. There are 14 residues in the CDR3. V lost 0 bases, J lost 6 bases, and 4 bases stayed unmatched. Here the CDR3 reads CASSLGDRESEQYF. DNA of the CDR3: TGCGCCAGCAGCTTGGGGGACAGGGAGAGCGAGCAGTACTTC.

A few counts support this clonotype. The rearrangement links TRBV29-1 to TRBJ2-1, with D maybe TRBD1 (5 bases). The CDR3 extends over 14 amino acids. The V gene lost 7 bases and the J gene lost 0 bases, with 13 bases spanning the gap. The germline V gene has CDR1 SQVTM and CDR2 ANQGSEA. CDR3 sequence: CSAGARLSYNEQFF. CDR3 DNA: TGCAGCGCTGGGGCCCGCCTCTCCTACAATGAGCAGTTCTTC.

V gene TRBV20-1 combines with J gene TRBJ2-3; 8 nucleotides align to TRBD2. CDR3 size: 13 residues. V gave up 6 bases and J gave up 4 bases; unmatched junction bases: 6. Germline-derived CDR1 and CDR2 are DFQATT and SNEGSKA (reference sequence). CDR3 coding DNA: TGCAGTGCCCCGGGACTAGTGCCAGATACGCAGTATTTT. This encodes CSAPGLVPDTQYF.

This clonotype was found many times. The chain is built from TRBV5-1 and TRBJ2-7; 8 nucleotides align to TRBD1. The CDR3 is 14 amino acids. The V and J ends lost 4 bases and 5 bases, in that order; junction bases with no gene match: 8. The germline V gene encodes CDR1 SGHRS and CDR2 YFSETQ. The CDR3 loop is CASSPGQGANEQYF. In nucleotides, the CDR3 is TGCGCCAGCAGCCCAGGACAGGGAGCTAACGAGCAGTACTTC.

This clonotype was picked up a small number of times. The V and J genes are TRBV12-3 or TRBV12-4 and TRBJ2-5; TRBD1 agrees at 7 bases. The ends lost 3 bases at V and 5 bases at J; junction bases unmatched: 6. This CDR3 spans 14 amino acids. CDR3 region: CASSLLGGLETQYF. The CDR3 region has the DNA TGTGCCAGCAGTTTGTTAGGGGGCCTCGAGACCCAGTACTTC.

This chain uses TRBV7-9 with TRBJ1-4, with D uncertain. Germline CDR1 reads SEHNR; CDR2 reads FQNEAQ (reference sequence). The CDR3 contains 16 residues. V gave up 5 bases and J gave up 3 bases, with 16 bases separating them. The CDR3 sequence is CASSLPPRTSNEKLFF. CDR3 nucleotides: TGTGCCAGCAGCCTCCCGCCGCGGACTTCTAATGAAAAACTGTTTTTT.

This clonotype turned up a few times. The chain couples TRBV7-6 to TRBJ2-1; no firm D call. This CDR3 region has 14 residues. The V and J ends lost 5 bases and 10 bases respectively, with 18 bases between them. The V gene's germline CDR1 is SGHVS and CDR2 FNYEAQ. The CDR3 nucleotides are TGTGCCAGCAGCCGTTCAACCCACGGCGGCGAGCAGTTCTTC. It is translated as CASSRSTHGGEQFF.

The V and J genes are TRBV12-3 or TRBV12-4 and TRBJ1-1; unclear D gene. Between the trimmed V and J ends, which lost 2 bases and 0 bases, there was a span of 7 bases. The CDR3 has 14 amino acids. The CDR3 nucleotides read TGTGCCAGCAGTTTACAAGTCATGAACACTGAAGCTTTCTTT. It specifies CASSLQVMNTEAFF.

This clonotype was seen a handful of times. This chain connects TRBV20-1 to TRBJ2-7, with 9 bases matching TRBD2. Germline V lookup: CDR1 DFQATT, CDR2 SNEGSKA (reference sequence). Trimming removed 3 bases from V and 0 bases from J; junction bases left unmatched: 6. The CDR3 loop spans 15 amino acids. The CDR3 sequence is CSARGGGGGSYEQYF. The CDR3 DNA sequence: TGCAGTGCTAGGGGTGGCGGGGGGGGCTCCTACGAGCAGTACTTC.

The chain links TRBV28 to TRBJ2-5; no clear D. CDR1 is MDHEN, CDR2 SYDVKM, per germline. The V end was cut by 3 bases, the J end by 5 bases, with 7 bases between. The CDR3 has 12 residues. As DNA, the CDR3 is TGTGCCAGCAGTTTCGGAATCGAGACCCAGTACTTC. This gives the protein CASSFGIETQYF.

The chain recombines TRBV20-1 with TRBJ2-1; tentative D call: TRBD1 (5 bases). The CDR3 is 17 amino acids. The V end was cut by 6 bases, the J end by 6 bases, with 27 bases between. Germline V lookup: CDR1 DFQATT, CDR2 SNEGSKA (reference sequence). In DNA form, the CDR3 reads TGCAGTGCCGACAGTCGAACAACGAAAACTACGAGCAATGAGCAGTTCTTC. Its protein product is CSADSRTTKTTSNEQFF.

This clonotype was counted only a few times. The chain links TRBV7-2 to TRBJ2-1, with D unresolved. The V gene's germline CDR1 is SGHTA and CDR2 FQGNSA. This CDR3 is 15 amino acids long. V was cut by 6 bases and J by 0 bases, with 12 bases left in between. Here the CDR3 DNA reads TGTGCCAGCAGTGCGAGCGTAAGCTCCTACAATGAGCAGTTCTTC. Its protein product is CASSASVSSYNEQFF.

In its sample, this clonotype was seen a few times. J is TRBJ1-2 and V is TRBV5-4; possibly TRBD1 for D (6 bases). With 0 bases removed from V and 8 bases from J, the gap between germline ends came to 11 bases. The CDR3 extends over 13 amino acids. CDR1 is SGHNT and CDR2 is YYREEE in the germline V gene (reference sequence). CDR3 nucleotide sequence: TGTGCCAGCAGCTTGGACAGGGCGGGAGGCTACACCTTC. Translated: CASSLDRAGGYTF.

This clonotype was seen a few times. CDR3 sequence reads: CASSQEDRGVEKLFF. The CDR3 nucleotides read TGTGCCAGCAGCCAAGAGGACAGGGGGGTTGAAAAACTGTTTTTT. The chain links TRBV4-2 to TRBJ1-4, with TRBD1 matching over 10 bases. The germline V gene encodes CDR1 LGHNA and CDR2 YNFKEQ. With V trimmed by 0 bases and J by 7 bases, 2 bases remained unmatched. The CDR3 length is 15 residues.